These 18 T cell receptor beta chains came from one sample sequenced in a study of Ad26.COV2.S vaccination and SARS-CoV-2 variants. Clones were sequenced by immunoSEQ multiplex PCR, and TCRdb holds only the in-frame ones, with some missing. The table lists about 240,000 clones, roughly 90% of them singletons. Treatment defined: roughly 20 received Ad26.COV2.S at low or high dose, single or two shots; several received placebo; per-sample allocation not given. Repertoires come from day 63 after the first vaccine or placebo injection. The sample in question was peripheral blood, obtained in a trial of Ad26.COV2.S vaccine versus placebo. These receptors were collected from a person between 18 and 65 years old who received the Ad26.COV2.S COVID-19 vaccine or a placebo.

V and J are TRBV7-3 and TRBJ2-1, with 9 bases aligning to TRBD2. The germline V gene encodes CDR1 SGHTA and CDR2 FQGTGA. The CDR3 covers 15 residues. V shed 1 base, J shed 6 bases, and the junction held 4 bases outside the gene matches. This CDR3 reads CASSLKSSGVNEQFF. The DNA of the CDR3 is TGTGCCAGCAGCTTAAAGTCTAGCGGGGTCAATGAGCAGTTCTTC.

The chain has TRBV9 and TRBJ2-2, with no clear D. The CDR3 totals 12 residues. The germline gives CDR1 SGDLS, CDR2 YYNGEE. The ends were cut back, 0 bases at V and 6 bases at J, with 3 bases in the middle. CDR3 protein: CASSVVSGELFF. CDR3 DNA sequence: TGTGCCAGCAGCGTAGTTTCCGGGGAGCTGTTTTTT. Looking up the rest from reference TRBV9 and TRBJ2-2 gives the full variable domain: DSGVTQTPKHLITATGQRVTLRCSPRSGDLSVYWYQQSLDQGLQFLIQYYNGEERAKGNILERFSAQQFPDLHSELNLSSLELGDSALYFCASSVVSGELFFGEGSRLTVL.

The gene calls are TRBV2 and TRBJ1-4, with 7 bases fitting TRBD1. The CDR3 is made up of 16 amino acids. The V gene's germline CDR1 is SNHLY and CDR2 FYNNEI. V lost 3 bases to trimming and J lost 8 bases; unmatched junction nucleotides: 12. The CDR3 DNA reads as TGTGCCAGCAGTGACCGAGGGGGCAGGGCGCGCGAAAAACTGTTTTTT. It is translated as CASSDRGGRAREKLFF.

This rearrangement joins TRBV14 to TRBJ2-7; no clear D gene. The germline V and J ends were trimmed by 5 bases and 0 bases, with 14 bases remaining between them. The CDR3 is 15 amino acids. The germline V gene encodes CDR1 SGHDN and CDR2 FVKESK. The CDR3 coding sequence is TGTGCCAGCAGCTTTCTCGACGGAACCTCCTACGAGCAGTACTTC. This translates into CASSFLDGTSYEQYF.

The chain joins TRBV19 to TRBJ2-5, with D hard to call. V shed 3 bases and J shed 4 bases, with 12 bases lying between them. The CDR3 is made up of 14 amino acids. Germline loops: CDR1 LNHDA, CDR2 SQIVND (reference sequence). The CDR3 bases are TGTGCCAGTAGTATCGGCCAGTTTGGAGAGACCCAGTACTTC. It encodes CASSIGQFGETQYF.

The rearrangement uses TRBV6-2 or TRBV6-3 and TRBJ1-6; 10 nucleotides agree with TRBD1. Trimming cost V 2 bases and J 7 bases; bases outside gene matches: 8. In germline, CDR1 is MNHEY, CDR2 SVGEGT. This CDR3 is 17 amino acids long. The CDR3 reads CASSYSDRGLGNSPLHF. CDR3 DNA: TGTGCCAGCAGTTACAGTGACAGGGGGCTTGGCAATTCACCCCTCCACTTT.

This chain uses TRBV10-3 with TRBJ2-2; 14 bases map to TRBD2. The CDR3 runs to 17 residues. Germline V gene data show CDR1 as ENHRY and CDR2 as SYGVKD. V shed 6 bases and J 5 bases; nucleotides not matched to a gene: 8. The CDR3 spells CAISAGLAGERTGELFF. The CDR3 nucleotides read TGTGCCATCAGCGCGGGACTAGCGGGAGAGAGGACCGGGGAGCTGTTTTTT.

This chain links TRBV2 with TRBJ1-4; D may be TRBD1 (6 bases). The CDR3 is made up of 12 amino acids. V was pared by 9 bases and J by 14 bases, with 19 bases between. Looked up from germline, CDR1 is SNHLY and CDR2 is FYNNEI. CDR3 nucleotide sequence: TGTGCCAGGGATAGAGGGGGGGATAAGCTGTTTTTT. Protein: CARDRGGDKLFF.

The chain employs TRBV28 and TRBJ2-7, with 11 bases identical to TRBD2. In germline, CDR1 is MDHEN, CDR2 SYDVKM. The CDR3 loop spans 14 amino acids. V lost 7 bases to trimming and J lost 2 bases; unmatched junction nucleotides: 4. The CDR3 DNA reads TGTGCCAGCATGCCTAGCGGGAGGACCTACGAGCAGTACTTC. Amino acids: CASMPSGRTYEQYF.

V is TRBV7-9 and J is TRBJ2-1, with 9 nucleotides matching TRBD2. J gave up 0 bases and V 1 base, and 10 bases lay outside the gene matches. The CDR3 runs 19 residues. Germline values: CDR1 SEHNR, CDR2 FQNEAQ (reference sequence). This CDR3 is CASSLGKLAGSYSYNEQFF. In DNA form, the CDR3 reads TGTGCCAGCAGCTTAGGAAAGCTAGCGGGATCCTACTCCTACAATGAGCAGTTCTTC. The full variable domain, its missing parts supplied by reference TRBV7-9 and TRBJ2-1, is DTGVSQNPRHKITKRGQNVTFRCDPISEHNRLYWYRQTLGQGPEFLTYFQNEAQLEKSRLLSDRFSAERPKGSFSTLEIQRTEQGDSAMYLCASSLGKLAGSYSYNEQFFGPGTRLTVL.

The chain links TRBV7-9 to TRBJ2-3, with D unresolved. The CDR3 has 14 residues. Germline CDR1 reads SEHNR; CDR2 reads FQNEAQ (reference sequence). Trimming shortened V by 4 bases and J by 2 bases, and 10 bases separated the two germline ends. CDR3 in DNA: TGTGCCAGCAGCTCCGGGCAGTACACAGATACGCAGTATTTT. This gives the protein CASSSGQYTDTQYF.

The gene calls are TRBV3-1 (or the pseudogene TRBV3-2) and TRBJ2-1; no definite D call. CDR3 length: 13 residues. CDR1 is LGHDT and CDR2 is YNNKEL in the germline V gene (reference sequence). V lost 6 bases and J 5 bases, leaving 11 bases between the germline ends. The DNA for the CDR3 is TGTGCCAGCAGGTTCGGCCCCCACAATGAGCAGTTCTTC. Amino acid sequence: CASRFGPHNEQFF.

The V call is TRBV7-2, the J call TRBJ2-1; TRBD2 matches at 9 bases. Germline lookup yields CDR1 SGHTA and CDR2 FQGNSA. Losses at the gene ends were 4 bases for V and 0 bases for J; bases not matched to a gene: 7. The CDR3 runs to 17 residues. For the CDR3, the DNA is TGTGCCAGCAGCTCATCAAGCGGGGGGAACTCCTACAATGAGCAGTTCTTC. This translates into CASSSSSGGNSYNEQFF.

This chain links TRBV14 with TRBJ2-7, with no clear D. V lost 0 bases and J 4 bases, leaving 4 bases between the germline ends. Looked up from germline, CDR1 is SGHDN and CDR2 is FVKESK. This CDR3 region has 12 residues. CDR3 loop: CASSQDRYEQYF. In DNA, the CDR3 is TGTGCCAGCAGCCAAGACCGGTACGAGCAGTACTTC.

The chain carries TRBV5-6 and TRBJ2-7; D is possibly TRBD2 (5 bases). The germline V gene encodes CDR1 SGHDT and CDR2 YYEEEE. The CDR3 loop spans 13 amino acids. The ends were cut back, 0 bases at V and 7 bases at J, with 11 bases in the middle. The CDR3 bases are TGTGCCAGCAGCTTGGGACTGGGCGGGGAGCAGTACTTC. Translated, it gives CASSLGLGGEQYF.

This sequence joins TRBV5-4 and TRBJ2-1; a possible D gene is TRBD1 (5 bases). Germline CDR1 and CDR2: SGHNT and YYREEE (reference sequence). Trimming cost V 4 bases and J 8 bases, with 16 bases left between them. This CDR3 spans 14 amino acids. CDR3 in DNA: TGTGCCAGCAGCCCCCAGGTGGGGCTGTATGAGCAGTTCTTC. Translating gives CASSPQVGLYEQFF.

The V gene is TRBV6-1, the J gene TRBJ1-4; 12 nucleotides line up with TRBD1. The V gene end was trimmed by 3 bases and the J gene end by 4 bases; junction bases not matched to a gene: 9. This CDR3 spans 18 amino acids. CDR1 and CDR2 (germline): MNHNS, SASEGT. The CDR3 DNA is TGTGCCAGCAGTGAGGGGACAGGGGGCTACCGGAGTAATGAAAAACTGTTTTTT. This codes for CASSEGTGGYRSNEKLFF.

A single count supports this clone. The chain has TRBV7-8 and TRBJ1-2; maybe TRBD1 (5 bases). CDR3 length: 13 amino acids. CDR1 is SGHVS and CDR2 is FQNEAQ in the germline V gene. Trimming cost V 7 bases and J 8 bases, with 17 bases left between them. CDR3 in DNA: TGTGCCAGCATCGTGGGGGTAGGAAGAGGCTACACCTTC. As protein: CASIVGVGRGYTF.